One sample yielded the 8 T cell receptor beta chains listed below, sequenced in a study of blood T cells in healthy people across ages. A sample-barcoded 5' primer and a J-beta primer mix were used in a second PCR of roughly 7 to 11 cycles. One entry per CDR3 protein, called by TCRdb with MiXCR from the 5' RACE reads. The sample has approximately 730,000 distinct CDR3 sequences; about 55% are singletons. Sequences were obtained from blood. Every receptor here comes from a man at least 80 years old in good health.

The chain employs TRBV14 and TRBJ2-1; no clear D gene. The CDR3 runs to 13 residues. Looked up from germline, CDR1 is SGHDN and CDR2 is FVKESK. V dropped 6 bases and J dropped 7 bases, with 13 bases sitting between them. The CDR3 protein is CASRDDRLNEQFF. The CDR3 DNA is TGTGCCAGCAGAGATGACCGCCTGAATGAGCAGTTCTTC.

This clonotype was seen only a few times. The rearrangement uses TRBV12-5 and TRBJ2-7, with D possibly TRBD2 on 5 matching bases. V shed 6 bases and J shed 4 bases, with 13 bases lying between them. The CDR3 has 13 residues. CDR1 LGHNT and CDR2 FRNRAP come from the germline V gene. The CDR3 sequence is CASGLGVGYEQYF. The CDR3 coding sequence is TGTGCTAGTGGCCTCGGGGTTGGGTACGAGCAGTACTTC.

This clonotype was seen a handful of times. V and J are TRBV10-3 and TRBJ2-1, with 14 positions matching TRBD2. J gave up 7 bases and V 6 bases, and 5 bases lay outside the gene matches. The germline CDR1 and CDR2 sequences are ENHRY and SYGVKD. The CDR3 is 15 residues long. The CDR3 sequence is CAISPGLAGENEQFF. For the CDR3, the DNA is TGTGCCATCAGCCCGGGACTAGCGGGAGAAAATGAGCAGTTCTTC.

This clonotype was seen once. This chain uses TRBV28 with TRBJ2-2; TRBD1 matches at 10 bases. V shed 2 bases, J shed 6 bases, and the junction held 6 bases outside the gene matches. The CDR3 is 16 amino acids. Per the germline V gene, CDR1 is MDHEN and CDR2 is SYDVKM. CDR3 sequence: CASSLVDRGPAGELFF. As DNA, the CDR3 is TGTGCCAGCAGTTTAGTAGACAGGGGGCCCGCCGGGGAGCTGTTTTTT.

The rearrangement joins TRBV12-3 or TRBV12-4 to TRBJ2-1, with TRBD2 matching over 11 bases. V lost 6 bases to trimming and J lost 8 bases; unmatched junction nucleotides: 9. The CDR3 is made up of 15 amino acids. CDR3 residues: CASSTTSGRGYEQFF. The DNA of the CDR3 is TGTGCCAGCAGCACTACTAGCGGGAGAGGCTATGAGCAGTTCTTC.

This clonotype has a handful of counts. The chain carries TRBV29-1 and TRBJ2-3; 12 nucleotides match TRBD2. CDR1 and CDR2 (germline): SQVTM, ANQGSEA. V was clipped by 6 bases and J by 14 bases; unmatched bases: 15. The CDR3 runs 14 residues. CDR3 loop: CSVRRLAGERYAYF. CDR3 nucleotide sequence: TGCAGCGTCCGTCGACTAGCGGGAGAGAGATACGCGTATTTT.

The rearrangement uses TRBV7-9 and TRBJ2-5; 7 nucleotides match TRBD1. Per the germline V gene, CDR1 is SEHNR and CDR2 is FQNEAQ (reference sequence). The length of the CDR3 is 13 residues. Written as DNA, the CDR3 is TGTGCAGTTGTAGGGGGCTTAGGGGAGACCCAGTACTTC. Translated, it gives CAVVGGLGETQYF.

There are many counts of this clonotype. The J gene is TRBJ2-7, the V gene TRBV4-1, with D uncertain. The CDR3 runs 11 residues. V was shortened by 5 bases and J by 5 bases, with 7 bases between the two germline ends. Germline V CDR1 and CDR2: MGHRA, YSYEKL. The CDR3: CASSSSHEQYF. The CDR3 nucleotides are TGCGCCAGCAGCTCCAGCCACGAGCAGTACTTC.